Shown below are 16 T cell receptor beta chains from a single sample sequenced in a study of cytomegalovirus exposure and HLA in healthy donors. In the PCR, 60 Vbeta and 13 Jbeta primers were used. Using immunoSEQ multiplex PCR, the repertoire was profiled, and TCRdb retains in-frame clones only, with some absent. The sample has 90,000 to 100,000 clones, around 77% seen once; the top ten hold over 15%. Sequencing input: PBMCs. All receptors come from an older woman in good health and CMV-seropositive.

There are a few counts of this clone. This chain joins TRBV6-6 and TRBJ1-2, with a weak D call TRBD1 (5 bases). Trimming cost V 8 bases and J 4 bases, with 14 bases left between them. Germline CDR1 and CDR2: MNHNY and SVGAGI (reference sequence). The CDR3 covers 13 residues. The CDR3 region has the DNA TGTGCCAGCTCTCAGGGAAGGGTCTATGGCTACACCTTC. Its translation: CASSQGRVYGYTF.

This clone occurred once. At one end the junction does not follow the germline gene, possibly because of a read error. Other DNA sequences in the same sample also yield this CDR3. This chain links TRBV7-9 with TRBJ2-1; 7 bases map to TRBD1. Germline V lookup: CDR1 SEHNR, CDR2 FQNEAQ (reference sequence). This CDR3 has 13 residues. CDR3: CASSLGQTNEQFF. CDR3 bases: TGCGCCAGCAGCTTGGGACAGACAAATGAGCAGTTCTTC.

The chain couples TRBV19 to TRBJ2-7, with TRBD2 identical over 7 bases. The J call is uncertain, as TRBJ2-1 better fits the DNA end. The CDR3 runs to 13 residues. Germline V gives CDR1 LNHDA, CDR2 SQIVND (reference sequence). The DNA of the CDR3 is TGTGCCACCTCCCTAACTAGCGCGAATGAGCAGTTCTTC. Translated, it gives CATSLTSANEQFF.

The sample holds a few counts of this clone. The chain has TRBV11-2 and TRBJ2-7; 7 nucleotides match TRBD2. The CDR3 has 16 residues. CDR1 is SGHAT and CDR2 is FQNNGV in the germline V gene. Trimming took 0 bases from V and 0 from J; bases not matched to a gene: 5. The CDR3: CASSLEYGGGSYEQYF. The CDR3, as DNA: TGTGCCAGCAGCTTAGAGTACGGCGGGGGCTCCTACGAGCAGTACTTC.

V and J are TRBV28 and TRBJ2-7, with 8 bases matching TRBD2. There are 16 residues in the CDR3. The V gene's germline CDR1 is MDHEN and CDR2 SYDVKM. V lost 2 bases and J lost 0; bases outside the gene matches: 6. CDR3 in DNA: TGTGCCAGCAGTTTAGGCACTAGCGGACGCTCCTACGAGCAGTACTTC. It translates to CASSLGTSGRSYEQYF.

The chain couples TRBV29-1 to TRBJ2-1; D unclear. Trimming shortened V by 2 bases and J by 4 bases, and 3 bases separated the two germline ends. CDR1 is SQVTM and CDR2 is ANQGSEA in the germline V gene. The CDR3 is 11 residues long. CDR3 residues: CSVEPYNEQFF. CDR3 DNA sequence: TGCAGCGTTGAACCATACAATGAGCAGTTCTTC.

The chain employs TRBV6-1 and TRBJ2-1; no clear D. Trimming left V 5 bases short and J 6 bases short, with 5 bases between. The CDR3 covers 11 residues. Germline V gene data show CDR1 as MNHNS and CDR2 as SASEGT. CDR3 DNA sequence: TGTGCCAGCAGTTACGGCAATGAGCAGTTCTTC. Protein product: CASSYGNEQFF.

A few counts support this clone. The genes are TRBV29-1 and TRBJ1-1; TRBD1 aligns across 7 bases. CDR1 is SQVTM, CDR2 ANQGSEA, per germline. V shed 6 bases, J shed 4 bases, and the junction held 5 bases outside the gene matches. The CDR3 sequence is 12 residues long. The DNA of the CDR3 is TGCAGCGTCGACAGGGCCGGCACTGAAGCTTTCTTT. This translates into CSVDRAGTEAFF.

This chain uses TRBV5-1 with TRBJ1-2, with 9 positions matching TRBD1. Unmatched junction bases numbered 9, after V lost 1 base and J lost 8 bases. This CDR3 has 15 residues. Germline loops: CDR1 SGHRS, CDR2 YFSETQ. CDR3 nucleotides: TGCGCCAGCAGCTTGAGCGGGACAGGGTCGCGGGGCTACACCTTC. Amino acid sequence: CASSLSGTGSRGYTF.

V and J are TRBV5-4 and TRBJ2-7; 10 nucleotides match TRBD2. CDR3 length: 14 residues. Germline V gene sequence: CDR1 SGHNT, CDR2 YYREEE (reference sequence). After removal of 7 bases from V and 5 bases from J, the junction contained 9 bases not matched to a gene. The DNA for the CDR3 is TGTGCCAGCTACTTAGCGGGGGGCGGCCACGAGCAGTACTTC. As protein: CASYLAGGGHEQYF.

The rearrangement uses TRBV9 and TRBJ1-3; TRBD1 matches 10 bases. This CDR3 is 14 amino acids long. Germline loops: CDR1 SGDLS, CDR2 YYNGEE. Losses at the gene ends were 3 bases for V and 3 bases for J; bases not matched to a gene: 0. The CDR3 DNA reads as TGTGCCAGCAGCGGGACAGGGGGTGGAAACACCATATATTTT. Amino acids: CASSGTGGGNTIYF.

This clone showed up just a few times. This chain connects TRBV6-1 to TRBJ2-7; D is perhaps TRBD2 (6 bases). CDR1 is MNHNS, CDR2 SASEGT, per germline. V lost 7 bases and J 0 bases, leaving 10 bases between the germline ends. This CDR3 comprises 13 residues. The CDR3: CASTLDYSYEQYF. The CDR3 coding sequence is TGTGCCAGCACCTTGGACTACTCCTACGAGCAGTACTTC.

This clone was detected only a few times. This chain links TRBV6-1 with TRBJ1-5; D uncertain. This CDR3 is 17 amino acids long. The V and J ends lost 4 bases and 8 bases respectively, with 24 bases between them. CDR1 MNHNS and CDR2 SASEGT come from the germline V gene. This chain's CDR3 is CASSGTTLGSRVEPQHF. The CDR3 DNA sequence: TGTGCCAGCAGTGGGACCACACTGGGGAGTAGGGTAGAGCCCCAGCATTTT.

In this sample, this clone turned up once. The chain links TRBV2 to TRBJ1-5; 11 bases map to TRBD1. Germline CDR1 reads SNHLY; CDR2 reads FYNNEI. The ends lost 6 bases at V and 6 bases at J; junction bases unmatched: 7. CDR3 size: 15 residues. CDR3 protein: CASREGQGVFQPQHF. The DNA for the CDR3 is TGTGCCAGCAGGGAGGGACAGGGGGTCTTTCAGCCCCAGCATTTT. Full variable domain (outside the CDR3, taken from reference TRBV2 and TRBJ1-5): EPEVTQTPSHQVTQMGQEVILRCVPISNHLYFYWYRQILGQKVEFLVSFYNNEISEKSEIFDDQFSVERPDGSNFTLKIRSTKLEDSAMYFCASREGQGVFQPQHFGDGTRLSIL.

The J gene is TRBJ1-2, the V gene TRBV6-1; no firm D call. Germline lookup yields CDR1 MNHNS and CDR2 SASEGT. The CDR3 loop spans 12 amino acids. V was shortened by 7 bases and J by 2 bases, with 8 bases between the two germline ends. For the CDR3, the DNA is TGTGCCAGCAACTACGGAAACTATGGCTACACCTTC. Translating gives CASNYGNYGYTF.

The chain uses TRBV7-9 and TRBJ2-5, with TRBD1 matching over 7 bases. V lost 5 bases and J lost 5; bases outside the gene matches: 11. The CDR3 runs 15 residues. Germline V gene lookup returns CDR1 SEHNR and CDR2 FQNEAQ (reference sequence). The CDR3 region is CASSKRTGFVETQYF. Here the CDR3 DNA reads TGTGCCAGCAGCAAAAGGACAGGCTTTGTGGAGACCCAGTACTTC.